This T cell receptor (beta chain) was retrieved from a study of T cells in Graves' hyperthyroidism and ophthalmopathy. Study details: Staff took peripheral blood when the initial diagnosis was made, before any treatment began.

Using RNA transcripts as the source, TCR beta CDR3 regions were amplified. Using the HTBI primer set, a first-round RT-PCR was run on the TCR CDR3. TCRdb reprocessed the multiplex PCR reads with MiXCR, giving one entry per CDR3 protein. The sample has around 250,000 distinct CDR3 sequences; roughly 14% are singletons. Per germline, CDR1 SGDLS and CDR2 YYNGEE. The ends were cut back, 0 bases at V and 2 bases at J, with 9 bases in the middle. The CDR3 totals 15 residues. This clonotype was counted at least ten times. Clinical symptoms, serum thyroxine, TRAb, thyroid ultrasound and orbital computed tomography informed diagnoses.

The chain employs TRBV9 and TRBJ1-3; D is ambiguous. The sequenced sample was blood. The TCR was taken from a woman aged 40 to 50 with Graves' hyperthyroidism that later progressed to Graves' ophthalmopathy. The CDR3, as DNA: TGTGCCAGCAGCGTAGCTGCGGGAGCTGGAAACACCATATATTTT. It is translated as CASSVAAGAGNTIYF.